The present entry profiles one TCR beta chain with its context. The data were taken from a study of blood T cell repertoires in COVID-19. Study details: Sources were T cells, B-cell-depleted T cells, or PBMCs; the material itself was cDNA or gDNA.

V gave up 6 bases and J gave up 0 bases, with 7 bases separating them. CDR1 and CDR2 (germline): KGHSH, LQKENI. The CDR3 length is 13 residues. As processed by the authors: Researchers report that nucleated cell counts were estimated from reference gene primer amplification. Clones were read by immunoSEQ multiplex PCR, and TCRdb kept only the in-frame ones, dropping some. The V and J calls and clone size are taken from that table; D and trimming were inferred from the DNA. The table lists 50,000 to 60,000 clones, 83% of them singletons. The sample taken for sequencing was peripheral blood. The origin of this receptor is a man aged 35 to 55 with acute or convalescent COVID-19. The genes are TRBV18 and TRBJ2-3; D call uncertain. Here the CDR3 reads CASSYSSTDTQYF. As DNA, the CDR3 is TGTGCCAGCTCGTACTCTAGCACAGATACGCAGTATTTT.